This entry features one TCR beta chain sequence. What it recognizes is unknown. The data originate from a study of cytomegalovirus exposure and HLA in healthy donors. As for the study in general: An earlier analysis found roughly 100 million unique TCR beta sequences from approximately 190 million T cells. Whole-study results and caveats: A few CMV-associated chains were confirmed in vitro to be specific for CMV antigens.

60 Vbeta and 13 Jbeta primers were used in PCR. Method: immunoSEQ multiplex PCR; TCRdb's copy keeps in-frame clones and lacks some. Among under 200,000 clones listed, 70% to 80% were seen once. The CDR3 has 13 residues. V lost 5 bases and J lost 3, with 10 bases in between. CDR1 is WSHSY and CDR2 is SAAADI in the germline V gene. The chain combines TRBV10-2 with TRBJ1-1, with D maybe TRBD1 (6 bases). The sequenced material came from PBMCs. The receptor's source is a man aged 30-40 years in good health and CMV-seropositive. CDR3 residues: CASSYNRDTEAFF. CDR3 sequence (DNA): TGCGCCAGCAGTTATAACAGGGACACTGAAGCTTTCTTT.